Below are 25 T cell receptor beta chains sequenced from a single sample in a study of T cells of healthy individuals. TCRdb fed the 5' RACE reads into MiXCR, producing one record per CDR3 protein. The table records some 41,000 distinct CDR3 sequences, 4% to 5.5% of them present only once. The origin of the receptors is a human donor in good health.

This clonotype was counted many times. This chain connects TRBV11-2 to TRBJ2-1; TRBD2 agrees at 11 bases. Trimming cost V 4 bases and J 3 bases; bases outside gene matches: 5. The germline V gene has CDR1 SGHAT and CDR2 FQNNGV. This CDR3 is built from 16 residues. This CDR3 reads CASSSRLAGGYNEQFF. CDR3 coding DNA: TGTGCCAGCAGCTCGAGGCTAGCGGGAGGCTACAATGAGCAGTTCTTC.

The rearrangement links TRBV10-3 to TRBJ2-5; possibly TRBD2 for D (5 bases). Germline V gene sequence: CDR1 ENHRY, CDR2 SYGVKD. There are 15 residues in the CDR3. Trimming removed 3 bases at V and 4 bases at J, with 15 bases between. The CDR3 region has the DNA TGTGCCATCAGTGACCTAAAGGACTCGGGAGAGACCCAGTACTTC. It encodes CAISDLKDSGETQYF.

To note about this clonotype: It may be a read error: a sequence one base away is much more abundant. Since no conserved phenylalanine or tryptophan closes the CDR3, a read error is the likely cause. The rearrangement joins TRBV12-3 or TRBV12-4 to TRBJ2-5; D ambiguous. Trimming left V 3 bases short and J 2 bases short, with 10 bases between. There are 14 residues in the CDR3. CDR3 in amino acids: CASSFGAGQETQYL. In DNA form, the CDR3 reads TGTGCCAGCAGTTTTGGTGCAGGACAAGAGACCCAGTACCTC.

There are many counts of this clonotype. The V gene is TRBV29-1, the J gene TRBJ2-5; maybe TRBD1 (6 bases). The germline CDR1 and CDR2 sequences are SQVTM and ANQGSEA. The CDR3 has 15 amino acids. V lost 0 bases to trimming and J lost 3 bases, with 14 bases between them. The DNA of the CDR3 is TGCAGCGTTGAAGAGAAGGGGGACCTGGAAGAGACCCAGTACTTC. It yields the protein CSVEEKGDLEETQYF.

This clonotype was counted many times. CDR3 nucleotide sequence: TGTGCCAGCAGAAAACTCGGGGGACTCAAAGAGACCCAGTACTTC. It translates to CASRKLGGLKETQYF. The rearrangement links TRBV11-2 to TRBJ2-5; a weak D match, TRBD2 (6 bases). The CDR3 has 15 residues. Per the germline V gene, CDR1 is SGHAT and CDR2 is FQNNGV. V was trimmed by 6 bases and J by 3 bases, leaving 17 bases between them.

The table lists this clonotype with many counts. The chain carries TRBV7-8 and TRBJ2-2; TRBD1 aligns across 8 bases. This CDR3 contains 15 residues. J was trimmed by 5 bases and V by 11 bases; bases with no gene match: 13. Germline lookup yields CDR1 SGHVS and CDR2 FQNEAQ. The CDR3 here is CARQGALSRTGELFF. The CDR3 bases are TGTGCCCGGCAGGGGGCGTTAAGTCGGACCGGGGAGCTGTTTTTT.

This clonotype occurred many times. The chain carries TRBV11-1 and TRBJ2-4; D is perhaps TRBD1 (6 bases). Per germline, CDR1 SGHAT and CDR2 FQDESV (reference sequence). V was clipped by 5 bases and J by 7 bases, with 21 bases between them. The CDR3 contains 16 residues. CDR3 amino acids: CASSQTGTSRSNIQYF. The CDR3 DNA follows: TGTGCCAGCAGCCAAACAGGGACGAGTAGGTCGAACATTCAGTACTTC.

The chain's CDR3 is CASSSGLAGHQETQYF. The CDR3 DNA is TGTGCCAGCAGCTCGGGACTAGCGGGCCACCAAGAGACCCAGTACTTC. The V and J genes are TRBV7-2 and TRBJ2-5, with 12 bases identical to TRBD2. The ends lost 4 bases at V and 0 bases at J; junction bases unmatched: 3. CDR3 size: 16 residues. Germline CDR1 reads SGHTA; CDR2 reads FQGNSA.

This clonotype was observed many times. The chain uses TRBV6-5 and TRBJ2-3; D gene ambiguous. The CDR3 is made up of 11 amino acids. The V and J ends lost 10 bases and 11 bases respectively, with 16 bases between them. Germline CDR1 MNHEY, CDR2 SVGAGI. CDR3 DNA: TGTGCCACCCTTCGACCCCCTTGGCAGTATTTT. Protein: CATLRPPWQYF.

The sample holds many counts of this clonotype. In nucleotides, the CDR3 is TGTGCCACTTCGGATGCCATTTCGACAGGGATCTACGAGCAGTACTTC. This gives the protein CATSDAISTGIYEQYF. This chain connects TRBV6-6 to TRBJ2-7; 7 bases match TRBD1. V dropped 10 bases and J dropped 3; count of bases not matched to a gene: 18. Germline V gives CDR1 MNHNY, CDR2 SVGAGI (reference sequence). This CDR3 comprises 16 residues.

This clonotype appeared a few times. This chain links TRBV6-6 with TRBJ2-5; possibly TRBD2 for D (6 bases). V dropped 4 bases and J dropped 5 bases, with 8 bases sitting between them. This CDR3 is 12 amino acids long. CDR1 and CDR2 (germline): MNHNY, SVGAGI (reference sequence). In DNA, the CDR3 is TGTGCCAGCAGTTCGGGACTCGAGACCCAGTACTTC. It translates to CASSSGLETQYF.

This clonotype was counted at least ten times. This rearrangement joins TRBV6-6 to TRBJ2-7, with TRBD1 matching 7 bases. The CDR3 covers 13 residues. Looked up from germline, CDR1 is MNHNY and CDR2 is SVGAGI (reference sequence). Trimming cost V 0 bases and J 6 bases; bases outside gene matches: 2. This CDR3 reads CASSYSRQGEQYF. Here the CDR3 DNA reads TGTGCCAGCAGTTACTCTCGACAGGGCGAGCAGTACTTC.

The sample holds many counts of this clonotype. The CDR3 DNA reads TGTGCCAGCATTCCCCCAGGGAAGAGCTCCTACAATGAGCAGTTCTTC. It is translated as CASIPPGKSSYNEQFF. The chain links TRBV12-3 or TRBV12-4 to TRBJ2-1; the D gene is possibly TRBD1 (5 bases). The V and J ends lost 7 bases and 0 bases respectively, with 16 bases between them. CDR3 length: 16 amino acids.

At least ten counts were recorded for this clonotype. The rearrangement joins TRBV7-9 to TRBJ2-5; D unresolved. Trimming stripped 5 bases from V and 2 bases from J, with 15 bases between. Germline loops: CDR1 SEHNR, CDR2 FQNEAQ (reference sequence). The CDR3 loop spans 15 amino acids. This CDR3 is CASSARQVPQETQYF. The DNA for the CDR3 is TGTGCCAGCAGCGCCCGACAAGTACCTCAAGAGACCCAGTACTTC.

This clonotype was observed at least ten times. The CDR3 DNA follows: TGTGCCAGCAGCTTAGTATCTAGGCACACTGAAGCTTTCTTT. This sequence encodes CASSLVSRHTEAFF. The rearrangement uses TRBV11-2 and TRBJ1-1; no reliable D call. CDR1 and CDR2 (germline): SGHAT, FQNNGV. The ends were cut back, 1 base at V and 3 bases at J, with 9 bases in the middle. The CDR3 covers 14 residues.

This clonotype was counted only a few times. The gene calls are TRBV24-1 and TRBJ2-3; TRBD1 might be the D (5 bases). Germline assignment: CDR1 KGHDR and CDR2 SFDVKD. Trimming pared 5 bases from V and 2 bases from J, leaving 13 bases between. This CDR3 spans 15 amino acids. In nucleotides, the CDR3 is TGTGCCACCAGTGCTGCTGACAGACCCACAGATACGCAGTATTTT. Translated: CATSAADRPTDTQYF.

This clonotype was detected many times. The CDR3 region has the DNA TGTGCCAGCAGCTTATCGGAACCCTACGAGCAGTACTTC. It specifies CASSLSEPYEQYF. V is TRBV7-9 and J is TRBJ2-7, with no clear D. Between the trimmed V and J ends, which lost 2 bases and 2 bases, there was a span of 7 bases. Germline V CDR1 and CDR2: SEHNR, FQNEAQ (reference sequence). The CDR3 consists of 13 residues.

This clonotype was picked up many times. The gene calls are TRBV13 and TRBJ2-5; D possibly corresponds to TRBD2 (6 bases). The CDR3 is made up of 16 amino acids. Between the trimmed V and J ends, which lost 5 bases and 2 bases, there was a span of 18 bases. Germline assignment: CDR1 PRHDT and CDR2 FYEKMQ (reference sequence). The CDR3 DNA is TGTGCCAGCAGCACCTACGGGACTTTCCCTCAAGAGACCCAGTACTTC. It specifies CASSTYGTFPQETQYF.

Only a few counts were recorded for this clonotype. The rearrangement uses TRBV6-6 and TRBJ1-1, with 12 bases that match TRBD1. The CDR3 covers 15 residues. V lost 5 bases and J lost 7; bases outside the gene matches: 8. The germline CDR1 and CDR2 sequences are MNHNY and SVGAGI (reference sequence). The CDR3 DNA reads as TGTGCCAGCAGTGGGACAGGGGGCAGAAAGGTTGAAGCTTTCTTT. It encodes CASSGTGGRKVEAFF.

At least ten counts were recorded for this clonotype. The rearrangement links TRBV29-1 to TRBJ2-1; D call uncertain. In germline, CDR1 is SQVTM, CDR2 ANQGSEA. Trimming took off 4 bases at V and 9 bases at J, with 19 bases between the two ends. This CDR3 is 14 amino acids long. The CDR3 DNA follows: TGCAGCGTTGCGGAGATCTCCCCAGGCCCTGAGCAGTTCTTC. Protein sequence: CSVAEISPGPEQFF.

This clonotype was counted at least ten times. The rearrangement links TRBV20-1 to TRBJ1-1; D perhaps matches TRBD1 (5 bases). The V end lost 0 bases, the J end lost 4 bases, and 6 bases lay between the germline ends. Germline lookup yields CDR1 DFQATT and CDR2 SNEGSKA (reference sequence). CDR3 size: 12 residues. The CDR3, as DNA: TGCAGTGCTAGAGAGCAGGGCACTGAAGCTTTCTTT. Translation gives CSAREQGTEAFF.

This clonotype was observed at least ten times. The chain employs TRBV20-1 and TRBJ1-5; D remains ambiguous. Trimming cost V 1 base and J 0 bases, with 7 bases left between them. This CDR3 has 14 residues. CDR1 DFQATT and CDR2 SNEGSKA come from the germline V gene (reference sequence). CDR3 amino acids: CSARAGNSNQPQHF. CDR3 nucleotides: TGCAGTGCTAGAGCGGGAAATAGCAATCAGCCCCAGCATTTT.

This clonotype occurred many times. The V call is TRBV15, the J call TRBJ2-1; D is unresolved. The CDR3 has 15 amino acids. CDR1 and CDR2 from the germline V gene are LNHNV and YYDKDF (reference sequence). V was shortened by 0 bases and J by 7 bases, with 13 bases between the two germline ends. The DNA of the CDR3 is TGTGCCACCAGCAGAGATAGGGAAGGGTTTAATGAGCAGTTCTTC. Its translation: CATSRDREGFNEQFF.

This clonotype was counted between two and nine times. The chain has TRBV29-1 and TRBJ2-2; TRBD2 matches at 7 bases. From germline, CDR1 is SQVTM and CDR2 ANQGSEA. V lost 6 bases, J lost 5 bases, and 9 bases stayed unmatched. There are 14 residues in the CDR3. The CDR3 region is CSVAGTMYTGELFF. The CDR3 nucleotides read TGCAGCGTGGCCGGGACTATGTATACCGGGGAGCTGTTTTTT.

There are a few counts of this clonotype. V is TRBV5-1 and J is TRBJ1-1, with 10 positions matching TRBD1. Losses at the gene ends were 0 bases for V and 4 bases for J; bases not matched to a gene: 18. The germline V gene has CDR1 SGHRS and CDR2 YFSETQ. The CDR3 is 20 amino acids. CDR3 coding DNA: TGCGCCAGCAGCTTGGGAGCGTTACCGGGACAGGGGAGAAGGGGCACTGAAGCTTTCTTT. It is translated as CASSLGALPGQGRRGTEAFF.